This TCR beta chain is drawn from a study of control samples from healthy donors and cancer patients. Clones were sequenced by immunoSEQ multiplex PCR, and TCRdb holds only the in-frame ones, with some missing. The sample has some 87,000 clones, around 83% seen once. The V gene end was trimmed by 4 bases and the J gene end by 0 bases; junction bases not matched to a gene: 5. Germline values: CDR1 SGHKS, CDR2 YYEKEE (reference sequence). The CDR3 length is 15 residues. This clonotype was sampled from a man in his 60s with head and neck cancer. V gene TRBV5-5 combines with J gene TRBJ1-2, with 8 bases matching TRBD1. Sequencing was done on a sample of PBMCs. CDR3 amino acids: CASSSTGGSNYGYTF. The CDR3 nucleotides are TGTGCCAGCAGCAGCACAGGGGGATCTAACTATGGCTACACCTTC.